Only a few counts were recorded for the clone carrying this T cell receptor (beta chain). Its antigen is still unknown. Germline CDR1 KGHSH, CDR2 LQKENI. V was clipped by 2 bases and J by 4 bases; unmatched bases: 8. The CDR3 length is 16 residues. The data derive from a study of beta chain features in type 1 diabetes. General study points: VDJ junctions from patients with type 1 diabetes contained fewer insertions and more deletions. Among patients with Type 1 diabetes, TCRB CDR3s were moderately but significantly shorter in every one of the four CD4+ subsets.

Expressed TCRB transcripts were sequenced, since all the RNA that had been isolated was reverse transcribed. Naive, central memory and regulatory T cell samples came to a mean of roughly 4 million reads. The repertoire was sequenced with immunoSEQ multiplex PCR; TCRdb's copy has only in-frame clones and lacks some. The table lists roughly 240,000 clones, roughly 25% of them singletons. This sequence joins TRBV18 and TRBJ1-3, with 7 bases matching TRBD1. The specimen was naive CD4+ T cells from blood. This sequence originates from a woman aged 25 to 45 with type 1 diabetes. The DNA of the CDR3 is TGTGCCAGCTCACCAACGACAGGGTTCGGCGGAAACACCATATATTTT. As protein: CASSPTTGFGGNTIYF.